This T cell receptor beta chain emerged from a study of blood T cell repertoires in COVID-19. Germline-derived CDR1 and CDR2 are KGHDR and SFDVKD. Trimming pared 7 bases from V and 3 bases from J, leaving 23 bases between. CDR3 size: 17 residues. Only in-frame clones appear in the TCRdb table, and some are missing; sequencing was by immunoSEQ multiplex PCR. The sample comprises about 130,000 clones, roughly 80% of which are singletons, and 6% rests with the top ten. The chain is built from TRBV24-1 and TRBJ1-2, with D perhaps matching TRBD1 (6 bases). The TCR was taken from a woman in her forties or fifties who had recovered from COVID-19. Material: PBMCs or T cells enriched from blood (not recorded which). The DNA of the CDR3 is TGTGCCACCAGCGCGCCCCGGGGAGGGGGAGACGACTATGGCTACACCTTC. It encodes CATSAPRGGGDDYGYTF.